The rows below give T cell receptor beta chains drawn from one sample of a study of T-cell memory formation after mild COVID-19. Each CDR3 protein is one row after TCRdb ran MiXCR on the 5' RACE reads. The table includes about 350,000 distinct CDR3 sequences, around 15% detected once. The specimen sequenced was PBMCs or a T cell subset sorted from them (not recorded which). These receptors were obtained from a man aged 18 to 29 who had mild COVID-19 (a few samples of this study predate the infection). Cell type and time point are not known. Each CDR3 is given with its conserved first and last residue. The D gene is left open where the match is weak. Rows may omit the clone size; those that give it use once, few, many or a size class.

DNA	CDR3	J	V	size	D
TGTGCCTGGAGTCTGGGATATGGAGTTGGGTCTGGCTACACCTTC	CAWSLGYGVGSGYTF	TRBJ1-2	TRBV30	NA	NA
TGTGCCAGCAGCTTCCGTCGCGGAGGATTCCCCTCTGGGGCCAACGTCCTGACTTTC	CASSFRRGGFPSGANVLTF	TRBJ2-6	TRBV7-2	many	NA
TGTGCCAGCAGCGTAGGAGTAGCGGGGGGGTCCGCCACGCAGTATTTT	CASSVGVAGGSATQYF	TRBJ2-3	TRBV9	NA	TRBD2
TGTGCCAGCAGCCAGACCCTAGCGGGGACTAGCACAGATACGCAGTATTTT	CASSQTLAGTSTDTQYF	TRBJ2-3	TRBV4-2	NA	TRBD2
TGTGCCAGCAGCCCAGGGGGACTAGTGGCGGATACGCAGTATTTT	CASSPGGLVADTQYF	TRBJ2-3	TRBV11-3	NA	NA
TGTGCCAGCAGTGGACAGATAAATTCAGATACGCAGTATTTT	CASSGQINSDTQYF	TRBJ2-3	TRBV6-4	NA	NA
TGCGCCAGCAGCGGGGCCGGGACGGGGGAAAAACTGTTTTTT	CASSGAGTGEKLFF	TRBJ1-4	TRBV5-1	once	NA
TGTGCCAGCAGTGACATCCGTCAGGTGGGCACTGAAGCTTTCTTT	CASSDIRQVGTEAFF	TRBJ1-1	TRBV6-5	many	NA
TGTGCCAGCAGCCACCCAGGAGTAACCAACTATGGCTACACCTTC	CASSHPGVTNYGYTF	TRBJ1-2	TRBV3-1	few	NA
TGTGCCTCGGCCCCGACGAGGGAGACCCAGTACTTC	CASAPTRETQYF	TRBJ2-5	TRBV30	NA	NA
TGTGCCTGGGACCGAGGAGGCGCAGAGGGGACCCAGTACTTC	CAWDRGGAEGTQYF	TRBJ2-5	TRBV30	NA	NA
TGTGCCATCAGTGAGTCTGAGACACGTAATCAGCCCCAGCATTTT	CAISESETRNQPQHF	TRBJ1-5	TRBV10-3	few	NA
TGCAGTGCACTCCTCCCGGGCAGGACAGATTACGAGCAGTACTTC	CSALLPGRTDYEQYF	TRBJ2-7	TRBV20-1	NA	NA
TGTGCCACCAGTCCCGACAGGGGGCTCAATCAGCCCCAGCATTTT	CATSPDRGLNQPQHF	TRBJ1-5	TRBV15	NA	TRBD1
TGTGCCACCACGCCCTCGGGGACAGCCACCGGGGAGCTGTTTTTT	CATTPSGTATGELFF	TRBJ2-2	TRBV5-4	NA	TRBD1
TGTGCCATCAGTGCCGGGGACTATGGCTACACCTTC	CAISAGDYGYTF	TRBJ1-2	TRBV10-3	NA	NA
TGTGCCAGCAGCCCGGTAGGTGGCTACGAGCAGTACTTC	CASSPVGGYEQYF	TRBJ2-7	TRBV7-9	few	NA
TGTGCCAGCAGACGCCTTGGCGGGGGGTACAATGAGCAGTTCTTC	CASRRLGGGYNEQFF	TRBJ2-1	TRBV6-5	NA	TRBD2
TGCAGCGTTGCTGGATCGCTTAGCACAGATACGCAGTATTTT	CSVAGSLSTDTQYF	TRBJ2-3	TRBV29-1	many	NA
TGTGCCAGCAGCCGCACGCCCAGGGCAGATACGCAGTATTTT	CASSRTPRADTQYF	TRBJ2-3	TRBV7-6	NA	NA
TGTGCCAGCAGTGACTGGGGGATGAACACTGAAGCTTTCTTT	CASSDWGMNTEAFF	TRBJ1-1	TRBV6-1	NA	NA
TGTGCCAGCAGCGTGCACCGGGGGATTGACACCGGGGAGCTGTTTTTT	CASSVHRGIDTGELFF	TRBJ2-2	TRBV9	NA	NA
TGTGCCAGCACCTCGAGGGGGGCCGAAACTGAAGCTTTCTTT	CASTSRGAETEAFF	TRBJ1-1	TRBV7-9	few	NA
TGTGCCACCGCGGGACTGTATAATTCACCCCTCCACTTT	CATAGLYNSPLHF	TRBJ1-6	TRBV15	few	NA
TGTGCCAGCAGTTACACCCTGCGAGATACGCAGTATTTT	CASSYTLRDTQYF	TRBJ2-3	TRBV6-2/TRBV6-3	few	NA
TGTGCCAGCACCCCGCGGGACAGGCAAAATTCACCCCTCCACTTT	CASTPRDRQNSPLHF	TRBJ1-6	TRBV27	NA	TRBD1
TGTGCCAGCAGTCCAGCCGGACAGGGGGCGAGAGGACTGTTTTTT	CASSPAGQGARGLFF	TRBJ1-4	TRBV6-2/TRBV6-3	NA	TRBD1
TGTGCCAGCAGTTACCGCGGGGGGCTCCCGTATAGCACAGATACGCAGTATTTT	CASSYRGGLPYSTDTQYF	TRBJ2-3	TRBV6-5	NA	TRBD2
TGCAGTGCTAGAGATAGCCTAGCGACGAAGACCCAGTACTTC	CSARDSLATKTQYF	TRBJ2-5	TRBV20-1	few	NA
TGCAGTGCCGGCCTCGAGGGAGGAAACACCATATATTTT	CSAGLEGGNTIYF	TRBJ1-3	TRBV20-1	few	NA
TGTGCCAGCACCACTCTCTCAGGGCTAGTGGCTTTCTTT	CASTTLSGLVAFF	TRBJ1-1	TRBV28	few	NA
TGTGCCAGCAGCTATGCAGGGGGTGGTGAGCAGTTCTTC	CASSYAGGGEQFF	TRBJ2-1	TRBV7-3	many	TRBD1
TGTGCCAGCAGTGAAGGTTGGGGGACAGATACGCAGTATTTT	CASSEGWGTDTQYF	TRBJ2-3	TRBV6-1	many	NA
TGCAGTGCTACTGGGACAGTTTTCTCCGAGCAGTTCTTC	CSATGTVFSEQFF	TRBJ2-1	TRBV20-1	few	TRBD1
TGTGCCAGCAGCCAGCGAGGGACCCTTTATGAAAAACTGTTTTTT	CASSQRGTLYEKLFF	TRBJ1-4	TRBV3-1	NA	NA
TGTGCCAGCAGCTTAGATTGGGGGTCTAGCGGGGGGACCCAGTACTTC	CASSLDWGSSGGTQYF	TRBJ2-5	TRBV7-2	many	TRBD2
TGTGCCAGCAGTGCGACAGAGGGTGGAAACACCATATATTTT	CASSATEGGNTIYF	TRBJ1-3	TRBV6-5	few	NA
TGCGCCAGCAGCCAAGGAGGGGGCTACACCTTC	CASSQGGGYTF	TRBJ1-2	TRBV3-1	many	NA